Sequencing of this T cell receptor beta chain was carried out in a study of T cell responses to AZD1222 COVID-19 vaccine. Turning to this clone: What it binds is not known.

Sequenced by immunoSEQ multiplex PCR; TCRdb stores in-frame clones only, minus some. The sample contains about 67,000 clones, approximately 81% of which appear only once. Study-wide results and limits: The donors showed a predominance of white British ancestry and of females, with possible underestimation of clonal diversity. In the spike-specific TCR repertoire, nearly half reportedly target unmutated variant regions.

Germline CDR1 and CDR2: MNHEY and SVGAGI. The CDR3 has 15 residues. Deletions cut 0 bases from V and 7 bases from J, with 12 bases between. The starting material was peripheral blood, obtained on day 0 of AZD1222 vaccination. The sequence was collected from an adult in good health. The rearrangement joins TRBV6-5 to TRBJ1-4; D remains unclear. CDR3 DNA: TGTGCCAGCAGTTACTCGCCGGGAGGAGGTGAAAAACTGTTTTTT. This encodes CASSYSPGGGEKLFF.